The source of this T cell receptor (beta chain) is a study of response to subunit inactivated influenza vaccine. This clonotype was counted between two and nine times. Antigen unknown. Germline assignment: CDR1 SGDLS and CDR2 YYNGEE. The CDR3 is made up of 15 amino acids. Trimming cost V 4 bases and J 3 bases; bases outside gene matches: 7. Whole-study findings and limits: With each seasonal influenza vaccination, the authors suggested, few new T cells are recruited.

TCRdb used MiXCR to reprocess the RT-PCR reads, holding one entry per CDR3 protein. The sample lists 860,000 or so distinct CDR3 sequences, about 20% occurring once. The source material was PBMCs from blood, sampled 4 to 6 days after vaccination. The sequence was collected from a man between 45 and 60 years old who received an inactivated influenza vaccine. The V and J genes are TRBV9 and TRBJ2-5; 9 nucleotides align to TRBD1. The CDR3 DNA sequence: TGTGCCAGCAGCCTCAGGACAGGGGAGAAAGAGACCCAGTACTTC. Its protein is CASSLRTGEKETQYF.